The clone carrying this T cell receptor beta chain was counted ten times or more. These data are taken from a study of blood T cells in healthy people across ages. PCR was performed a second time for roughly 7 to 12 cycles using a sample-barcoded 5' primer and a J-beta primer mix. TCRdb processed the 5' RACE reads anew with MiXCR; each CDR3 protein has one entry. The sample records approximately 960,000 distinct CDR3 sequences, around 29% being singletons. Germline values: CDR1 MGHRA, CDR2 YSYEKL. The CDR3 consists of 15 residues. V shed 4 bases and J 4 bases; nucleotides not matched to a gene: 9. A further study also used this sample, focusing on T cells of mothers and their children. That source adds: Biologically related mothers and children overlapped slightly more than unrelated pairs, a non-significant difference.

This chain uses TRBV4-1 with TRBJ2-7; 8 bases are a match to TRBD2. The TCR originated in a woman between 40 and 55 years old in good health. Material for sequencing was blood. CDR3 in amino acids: CASSPPGGGQYEQYF. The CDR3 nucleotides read TGCGCCAGCAGCCCACCCGGGGGGGGCCAGTACGAGCAGTACTTC.